The 26 T cell receptor beta chains below all came from one sample that was sequenced in a study of blood T cell repertoires in COVID-19. TCRdb's table, derived via immunoSEQ multiplex PCR, lists solely in-frame clones and lacks some. The data hold more than 70,000 clones, with approximately 90% observed a single time. The sample taken for sequencing was peripheral blood. Receptors were obtained from a woman aged 45-59 years in a cohort sampled during active COVID-19.

This rearrangement joins TRBV10-3 to TRBJ1-3, with D tentatively TRBD1 (6 bases). The length of the CDR3 is 13 residues. V was clipped by 8 bases and J by 0 bases, with 8 bases between them. Per the germline V gene, CDR1 is ENHRY and CDR2 is SYGVKD. The CDR3 DNA follows: TGTGCCATCGGGGGCTACTCTGGAAACACCATATATTTT. This encodes CAIGGYSGNTIYF.

A single count supports this clone. A junction boundary mismatches the germline segment, possibly from a read error. V gene TRBV7-7 combines with J gene TRBJ2-3; 7 bases align to TRBD1. Looked up from germline, CDR1 is SSHAT and CDR2 is FNYEAQ (reference sequence). The length of the CDR3 is 13 residues. The CDR3 region is CASSRDRADTQYF. DNA for the CDR3: TGTGCTAGCAGCCGCGACAGGGCTGATACGCAGTATTTT.

Here the CDR3 reads CASRVTGSDIQYF. CDR3 nucleotide sequence: TGTGCCAGCAGGGTGACTGGGTCGGACATTCAGTACTTC. The rearrangement links TRBV27 to TRBJ2-4; no definite D call. Germline-derived CDR1 and CDR2 are MNHEY and SMNVEV (reference sequence). V lost 6 bases, J lost 8 bases, and 14 bases lay in between. CDR3 length: 13 residues.

The chain combines TRBV28 with TRBJ1-2; 8 bases are a match to TRBD1. CDR1 MDHEN and CDR2 SYDVKM come from the germline V gene. CDR3 size: 17 residues. The ends lost 8 bases at V and 2 bases at J; junction bases unmatched: 16. CDR3 sequence (DNA): TGTGCCAGCGACACTGCCGCAGGGGGCGCCGGGAACTATGGCTACACCTTC. It translates to CASDTAAGGAGNYGYTF.

This chain joins TRBV7-9 and TRBJ2-5; 15 bases are a match to TRBD2. Looked up from germline, CDR1 is SEHNR and CDR2 is FQNEAQ (reference sequence). This CDR3 is built from 16 residues. V shed 5 bases, J shed 4 bases, and the junction held 5 bases outside the gene matches. The CDR3 loop reads CASSPQGLAGGETQYF. The CDR3 nucleotides are TGTGCCAGCAGCCCCCAGGGACTAGCGGGAGGAGAGACCCAGTACTTC.

The rearrangement uses TRBV18 and TRBJ1-1; 7 bases are a match to TRBD1. CDR3 length equals 12 residues. The germline gives CDR1 KGHSH, CDR2 LQKENI. The V segment lost 3 bases and the J segment 5 bases; nucleotides outside the gene matches: 0. CDR3 sequence reads: CASSPTGTEAFF. DNA of the CDR3: TGTGCCAGCTCACCGACAGGGACTGAAGCTTTCTTT. The full variable domain, in which reference TRBV18 and TRBJ1-1 provide the parts outside the CDR3, is NAGVMQNPRHLVRRRGQEARLRCSPMKGHSHVYWYRQLPEEGLKFMVYLQKENIIDESGMPKERFSAEFPKEGPSILRIQQVVRGDSAAYFCASSPTGTEAFFGQGTRLTVV.

The genes are TRBV28 and TRBJ2-1, with 7 bases fitting TRBD2. V lost 6 bases, J lost 6 bases, and 8 bases stayed unmatched. This CDR3 is built from 14 residues. Germline loops: CDR1 MDHEN, CDR2 SYDVKM. CDR3 coding DNA: TGTGCCAGCAGAAGGAGCGGGATTAGCAATGAGCAGTTCTTC. The encoded protein is CASRRSGISNEQFF.

V usage is TRBV28 and J usage is TRBJ1-3; perhaps TRBD1 as D (6 bases). Trimming left V 6 bases short and J 2 bases short, with 20 bases between. The CDR3 has 17 amino acids. Germline-derived CDR1 and CDR2 are MDHEN and SYDVKM. This CDR3 reads CASRPSGGLVTGNTIYF. DNA for the CDR3: TGTGCCAGCAGGCCTTCTGGGGGCCTGGTCACTGGAAACACCATATATTTT.

This sequence joins TRBV23-1 and TRBJ2-5; D perhaps matches TRBD1 (6 bases). TRBV23-1 is an ORF for which the function is uncertain. The CDR3 is made up of 16 amino acids. The V and J ends lost 0 bases and 1 base respectively, with 12 bases between them. The CDR3 region is CASSQSRGNRQETQYF. DNA of the CDR3: TGCGCCAGCAGTCAATCCAGGGGCAACCGCCAAGAGACCCAGTACTTC.

V is TRBV30 and J is TRBJ1-5, with 9 bases aligning to TRBD1. The CDR3 is 13 residues long. Germline values: CDR1 GTSNPN, CDR2 SVGIG (reference sequence). J gave up 7 bases and V 4 bases, and 5 bases lay outside the gene matches. The CDR3 DNA reads TGTGCCTGGAATCCGGGACAGGGCCAGCCCCAGCATTTT. Its protein product is CAWNPGQGQPQHF.

The chain employs TRBV3-1 (or the pseudogene TRBV3-2) and TRBJ2-5; 9 bases fit TRBD1. The CDR3 runs 16 residues. V was clipped by 1 base and J by 2 bases; unmatched bases: 5. Germline V CDR1 and CDR2: LGHDT, YNNKEL (reference sequence). As DNA, the CDR3 is TGTGCCAGCAGCCAAGCACCGGACAGGGGACAAGAGACCCAGTACTTC. Residues: CASSQAPDRGQETQYF.

The CDR3 sequence: CASSYSSKQGAGGANVLTF. CDR3 nucleotides: TGTGCCAGCAGTTACTCGTCCAAACAGGGGGCGGGTGGGGCCAACGTCCTGACTTTC. The chain links TRBV6-7 to TRBJ2-6; 9 nucleotides match TRBD1. TRBV6-7 belongs to the ORF category, with a function that is uncertain. The CDR3 has 19 amino acids. The trim removed 0 bases at V and 3 bases at J, leaving 9 bases unmatched.

Only one count was recorded for this clone. This chain connects TRBV27 to TRBJ1-1; unclear D gene. Trimming removed 3 bases from V and 0 bases from J, with 8 bases in between. CDR1 and CDR2 (germline): MNHEY, SMNVEV (reference sequence). The CDR3 consists of 14 residues. Written as DNA, the CDR3 is TGTGCCAGCAGTTTTCGGGGTTTGAACACTGAAGCTTTCTTT. Protein: CASSFRGLNTEAFF.

This clone has a single count. This CDR3 reads CASSPRRDRVRTDTQYF. The CDR3 nucleotides are TGCGCCAGCAGTCCCCGTCGTGACAGGGTGAGAACAGATACGCAGTATTTT. This chain links TRBV10-1 with TRBJ2-3; TRBD1 matches 7 bases. V lost 5 bases and J lost 3; bases outside the gene matches: 14. The length of the CDR3 is 17 residues. The germline V gene has CDR1 WNHNN and CDR2 SYGVQD (reference sequence).

This sequence joins TRBV5-1 and TRBJ1-6, with TRBD1 as a possible D gene (5 bases). Germline V gene sequence: CDR1 SGHRS, CDR2 YFSETQ. The CDR3 is 14 residues long. V dropped 1 base and J dropped 5 bases, with 7 bases sitting between them. Here the CDR3 DNA reads TGCGCCAGCAGCTTGCAGGGTAATAATTCACCCCTCCACTTT. Translation: CASSLQGNNSPLHF.

J is TRBJ2-3 and V is TRBV5-4; a weak D match, TRBD2 (5 bases). Trimming took 4 bases from V and 0 from J, leaving 15 bases between them. The CDR3 loop spans 16 amino acids. CDR1 and CDR2 from the germline V gene are SGHNT and YYREEE (reference sequence). DNA for the CDR3: TGTGCCAGCAGCCGAAGCACGACTACTAGCACAGATACGCAGTATTTT. The encoded protein is CASSRSTTTSTDTQYF.

This clone was found once. The chain uses TRBV5-1 and TRBJ1-2; 8 nucleotides agree with TRBD1. The trim removed 4 bases at V and 1 base at J, leaving 6 bases unmatched. This CDR3 contains 15 residues. Germline CDR1 is SGHRS and CDR2 is YFSETQ. CDR3 residues: CASSVAGGDNYGYTF. The CDR3 DNA follows: TGCGCCAGCAGCGTAGCAGGGGGCGATAACTATGGCTACACCTTC.

The chain joins TRBV9 to TRBJ1-1; D gene unclear. Germline CDR1 and CDR2: SGDLS and YYNGEE. Trimming left V 0 bases short and J 4 bases short, with 13 bases between. This CDR3 is 15 amino acids long. The CDR3 is CASSVGHGLGTEAFF. The CDR3 bases are TGTGCCAGCAGCGTAGGCCACGGGTTAGGCACTGAAGCTTTCTTT.

This chain uses TRBV4-1 with TRBJ2-7, with 11 bases identical to TRBD1. The junction had 9 bases not matched to a gene; V was cut back by 5 bases and J by 3 bases. The length of the CDR3 is 16 residues. The V gene's germline CDR1 is MGHRA and CDR2 YSYEKL. The chain's CDR3 is CASSFQHGTGGYEQYF. The DNA for the CDR3 is TGCGCCAGCAGCTTCCAGCATGGGACAGGGGGCTACGAGCAGTACTTC.

Comments on this clone: The germline gene is not matched at one end of the junction; a read error may be the cause. The V gene is TRBV7-7, the J gene TRBJ2-5, with 10 bases aligning to TRBD2. The V gene's germline CDR1 is SSHAT and CDR2 FNYEAQ (reference sequence). The CDR3 extends over 15 amino acids. The CDR3 region has the DNA TGTGCTAGCAGCTCTAGCGGGAGTTTGGGAGAGACCCAGTACTTC. The encoded protein is CASSSSGSLGETQYF.

The rearrangement uses TRBV7-2 and TRBJ2-3; the D gene is possibly TRBD2 (6 bases). Germline CDR1 SGHTA, CDR2 FQGNSA. With 5 bases removed from V and 6 bases from J, the gap between germline ends came to 12 bases. The CDR3 extends over 13 amino acids. CDR3 amino acids: CASSRDFRDTQYF. In nucleotides, the CDR3 is TGTGCCAGCAGCCGGGACTTCAGGGATACGCAGTATTTT.

This chain links TRBV5-1 with TRBJ2-7; D is unclear. Germline CDR1 SGHRS, CDR2 YFSETQ. Trimming took 4 bases from V and 2 from J, leaving 13 bases between them. This CDR3 has 14 amino acids. CDR3 loop: CASSLRHITYEQYF. The CDR3 DNA sequence: TGCGCCAGCAGCCTGCGGCACATCACCTACGAGCAGTACTTC.

The chain couples TRBV11-2 to TRBJ2-3; D gene unclear. The ends were cut back, 5 bases at V and 4 bases at J, with 10 bases in the middle. The length of the CDR3 is 13 residues. Germline V gene lookup returns CDR1 SGHAT and CDR2 FQNNGV. The CDR3 loop is CASSPRFPDTQYF. CDR3 coding DNA: TGTGCCAGCAGCCCGAGATTCCCAGATACGCAGTATTTT.

This chain connects TRBV12-3 or TRBV12-4 to TRBJ1-2; tentative D call: TRBD1 (5 bases). The V end lost 3 bases, the J end lost 8 bases, and 7 bases lay between the germline ends. CDR3 length equals 11 residues. DNA for the CDR3: TGTGCCAGCAGTTTGGGGGGAGGCTACACCTTC. Protein product: CASSLGGGYTF.

The rearrangement joins TRBV7-2 to TRBJ1-1; TRBD1 is a possible D gene (5 bases). Germline assignment: CDR1 SGHTA and CDR2 FQGNSA. CDR3 length: 15 residues. Deletions cut 1 base from V and 5 bases from J, with 14 bases between. DNA for the CDR3: TGTGCCAGCAGCTTAGTGGCCGGGGGAAGTACTGAAGCTTTCTTT. This codes for CASSLVAGGSTEAFF.

The gene calls are TRBV6-6 and TRBJ1-6; D unclear. The CDR3 is made up of 12 amino acids. V lost 5 bases, J lost 5 bases, and 4 bases lay in between. In germline, CDR1 is MNHNY, CDR2 SVGAGI (reference sequence). CDR3 sequence: CASSPNNSPLHF. For the CDR3, the DNA is TGTGCCAGCAGTCCAAATAATTCACCCCTCCACTTT.